Below are 4 T cell receptor beta chains sequenced from a single sample in a study of post-analysis software for immune sequencing data. No antigen is known for these receptors. Unique molecular identifiers were built into the TCR beta cDNA libraries. In TCRdb, the PCR reads were re-called with MiXCR into one record per CDR3 protein. The sample contains approximately 360,000 distinct CDR3 sequences, roughly 38% of which appear only once. Study-level findings and limits: Four to six TRBV segments, including TRBV5-6, TRBV5-1 and TRBV20-1, were more frequent in patients than controls.

Sequencing was performed on blood. The receptors derive from a girl aged 5-17 years with multiple sclerosis.

This clonotype appeared a single time. The rearrangement joins TRBV4-3 to TRBJ2-1; D ambiguous. Between the trimmed V and J ends, which lost 0 bases and 0 bases, there was a span of 6 bases. This CDR3 has 15 residues. The germline V gene encodes CDR1 LGHNA and CDR2 YSLEER. CDR3 sequence reads: CASSQERISYNEQFF. CDR3 in DNA: TGCGCCAGCAGCCAAGAGCGGATCTCCTACAATGAGCAGTTCTTC.

The V and J genes are TRBV7-8 and TRBJ2-7, with D unresolved. V lost 4 bases, J lost 4 bases, and 11 bases lay in between. Germline V gene data show CDR1 as SGHVS and CDR2 as FQNEAQ. CDR3 size: 13 residues. CDR3: CASSSVHPYEQYF. CDR3 DNA: TGTGCCAGCAGCTCTGTCCACCCTTACGAGCAGTACTTC.

The V call is TRBV4-3, the J call TRBJ1-2, with D perhaps matching TRBD1 (5 bases). Germline V gene data show CDR1 as LGHNA and CDR2 as YSLEER. V dropped 4 bases and J dropped 8 bases, with 20 bases sitting between them. This CDR3 has 15 residues. CDR3 coding DNA: TGCGCCAGCAGCCGGGGCGAAGGAGTGGACACGGGCTACACCTTC. Translating gives CASSRGEGVDTGYTF.

V is TRBV18 and J is TRBJ2-7; D ambiguous. The CDR3 is 13 amino acids. V was cut by 2 bases and J by 2 bases, with 7 bases left in between. Germline loops: CDR1 KGHSH, CDR2 LQKENI. This CDR3 reads CASSPRPAYEQYF. In DNA, the CDR3 is TGTGCCAGCTCACCAAGGCCAGCCTACGAGCAGTACTTC.